This record covers a single T cell receptor beta chain. This sample is drawn from a study of blood T cell repertoires in COVID-19. Study-level background: Samples taken during acute and convalescent COVID-19 were collected in the United States, Italy and Spain. T cells, B-cell-depleted T cells, or PBMCs provided the cDNA or gDNA that served as material.

Original processing methods: Reference gene primer amplification gave nucleated cell count estimates. Generated by immunoSEQ multiplex PCR, the TCRdb table keeps only in-frame clones and is missing some. V and J calls and clone size are as listed in that table; D and trimming were resolved from the DNA. The sample consists of under 60,000 clones, 90% to 95% of them appearing once. The J segment lost 6 bases and the V segment lost 5 bases, leaving 6 bases of the junction unmatched. This CDR3 region has 14 residues. Germline V gene data show CDR1 as SEHNR and CDR2 as FQNEAQ (reference sequence). The rearrangement joins TRBV7-9 to TRBJ1-4, with 7 bases that match TRBD1. The specimen sequenced was peripheral blood. This clonotype was sampled from a man aged 45-60 years with acute or convalescent COVID-19. CDR3 protein: CASSRGGQHEKLFF. CDR3 DNA sequence: TGTGCCAGCAGCAGAGGGGGACAGCATGAAAAACTGTTTTTT.